This T cell receptor (beta chain) appears in the sequencing data of a study of cytomegalovirus exposure and HLA in healthy donors. This CDR3 has 14 residues. Germline CDR1 and CDR2: SNHLY and FYNNEI. Trimming removed 2 bases from V and 1 base from J, with 8 bases in between. PCR involved 60 Vbeta and 13 Jbeta primers. Sequenced by immunoSEQ multiplex PCR; TCRdb stores in-frame clones only, minus some. This table has over 150,000 clones, around 81% appearing once. Specimen: PBMCs. The V and J genes are TRBV2 and TRBJ1-1; D unclear. This sequence was found in a woman aged 45 to 65 in good health and CMV-seronegative. CDR3 loop: CASSELESNTEAFF. CDR3 in DNA: TGTGCCAGCAGTGAATTGGAGTCGAACACTGAAGCTTTCTTT.